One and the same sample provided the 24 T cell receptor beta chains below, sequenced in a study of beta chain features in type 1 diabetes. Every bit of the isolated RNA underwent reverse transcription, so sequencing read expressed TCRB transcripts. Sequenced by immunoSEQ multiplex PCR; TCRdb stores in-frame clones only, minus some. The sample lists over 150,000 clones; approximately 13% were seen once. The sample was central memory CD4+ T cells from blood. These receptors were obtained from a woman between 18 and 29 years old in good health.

For the CDR3, the DNA is TGTGCCAGCAGCTTAGAAGCGGGAGGGTACAATGAGCAGTTCTTC. Its protein is CASSLEAGGYNEQFF. The chain links TRBV7-2 to TRBJ2-1; TRBD2 matches 10 bases. The CDR3 totals 15 residues. V lost 1 base, J lost 4 bases, and 1 base stayed unmatched. CDR1 is SGHTA and CDR2 is FQGNSA in the germline V gene.

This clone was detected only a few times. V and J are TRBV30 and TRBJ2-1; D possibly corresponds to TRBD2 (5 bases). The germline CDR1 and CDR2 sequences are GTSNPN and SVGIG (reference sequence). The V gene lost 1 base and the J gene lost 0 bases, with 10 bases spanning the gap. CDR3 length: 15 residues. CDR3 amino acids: CAWSDIAYSYNEQFF. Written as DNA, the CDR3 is TGTGCCTGGAGTGACATAGCGTACTCCTACAATGAGCAGTTCTTC.

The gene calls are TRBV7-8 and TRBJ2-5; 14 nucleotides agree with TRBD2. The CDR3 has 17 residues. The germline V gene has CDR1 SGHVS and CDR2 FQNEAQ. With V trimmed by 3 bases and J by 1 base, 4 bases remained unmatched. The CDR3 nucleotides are TGTGCCAGCAGCTTTACCGGGACTAGCGGGAGCCAAGAGACCCAGTACTTC. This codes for CASSFTGTSGSQETQYF.

This CDR3 is CATSRSQGAFSQPQHF. Written as DNA, the CDR3 is TGTGCCACCAGCAGGTCTCAGGGGGCTTTTAGTCAGCCCCAGCATTTT. The rearrangement uses TRBV15 and TRBJ1-5, with TRBD1 matching over 8 bases. The CDR3 covers 16 residues. V gave up 3 bases and J gave up 6 bases; unmatched junction bases: 10. Germline V gene data show CDR1 as LNHNV and CDR2 as YYDKDF (reference sequence).

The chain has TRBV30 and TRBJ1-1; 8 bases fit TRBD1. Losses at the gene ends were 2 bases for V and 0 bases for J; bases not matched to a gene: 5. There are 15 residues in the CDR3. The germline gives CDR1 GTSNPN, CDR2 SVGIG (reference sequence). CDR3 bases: TGTGCCTGGAGTCTTCCGGGACAGGTGAACACTGAAGCTTTCTTT. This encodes CAWSLPGQVNTEAFF.

CDR3 sequence: CASREGSPSGETQYF. As DNA, the CDR3 is TGCGCCAGCAGGGAAGGGTCTCCCTCGGGGGAGACCCAGTACTTC. The chain links TRBV5-1 to TRBJ2-5, with D possibly matching TRBD2 (5 bases). Trimming stripped 5 bases from V and 5 bases from J, with 19 bases between. The CDR3 totals 15 residues. The germline V gene encodes CDR1 SGHRS and CDR2 YFSETQ.

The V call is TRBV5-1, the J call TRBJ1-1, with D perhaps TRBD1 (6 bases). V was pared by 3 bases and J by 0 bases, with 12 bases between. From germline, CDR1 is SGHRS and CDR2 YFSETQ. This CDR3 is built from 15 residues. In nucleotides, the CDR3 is TGCGCCAGCAGCTGGGGGGGGACACTGAACACTGAAGCTTTCTTT. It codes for CASSWGGTLNTEAFF.

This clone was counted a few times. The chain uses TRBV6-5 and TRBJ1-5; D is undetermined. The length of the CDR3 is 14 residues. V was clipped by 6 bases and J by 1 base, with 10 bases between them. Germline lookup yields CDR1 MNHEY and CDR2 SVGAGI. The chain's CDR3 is CASRKMGSNQPQHF. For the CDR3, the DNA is TGTGCCAGCAGAAAAATGGGCAGCAATCAGCCCCAGCATTTT.

The CDR3 sequence is CASSSSGVPTEAFF. In nucleotides, the CDR3 is TGTGCCAGCAGCTCTTCAGGGGTCCCCACTGAAGCTTTCTTT. The chain is built from TRBV7-3 and TRBJ1-1; the D gene is possibly TRBD1 (6 bases). Trimming removed 4 bases at V and 4 bases at J, with 13 bases between. In germline, CDR1 is SGHTA, CDR2 FQGTGA. CDR3 size: 14 residues.

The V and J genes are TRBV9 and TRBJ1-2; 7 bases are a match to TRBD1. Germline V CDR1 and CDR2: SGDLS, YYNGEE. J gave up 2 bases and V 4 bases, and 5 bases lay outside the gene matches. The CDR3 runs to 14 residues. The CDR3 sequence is CASSYRDSNYGYTF. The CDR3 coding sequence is TGTGCCAGCAGCTACCGGGACAGCAACTATGGCTACACCTTC.

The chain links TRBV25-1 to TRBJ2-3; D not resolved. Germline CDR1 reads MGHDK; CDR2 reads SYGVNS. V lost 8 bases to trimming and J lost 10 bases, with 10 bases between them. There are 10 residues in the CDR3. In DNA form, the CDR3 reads TGTGCCAGCGGGCCTCTTGCGCAGTATTTT. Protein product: CASGPLAQYF.

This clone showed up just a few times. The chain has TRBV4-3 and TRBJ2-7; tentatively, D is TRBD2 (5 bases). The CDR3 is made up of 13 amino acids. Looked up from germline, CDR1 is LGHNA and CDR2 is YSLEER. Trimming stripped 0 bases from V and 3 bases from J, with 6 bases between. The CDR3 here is CASSQDRGYEQYF. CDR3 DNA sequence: TGCGCCAGCAGCCAAGATCGGGGCTACGAGCAGTACTTC.

The DNA of the CDR3 is TGTGCCTGGAGTGAAGGACTCACCAATCAGCCCCAGCATTTT. It codes for CAWSEGLTNQPQHF. The chain links TRBV30 to TRBJ1-5; D is ambiguous. V shed 1 base and J shed 3 bases, with 10 bases lying between them. The CDR3 loop spans 14 amino acids. Germline V lookup: CDR1 GTSNPN, CDR2 SVGIG (reference sequence).

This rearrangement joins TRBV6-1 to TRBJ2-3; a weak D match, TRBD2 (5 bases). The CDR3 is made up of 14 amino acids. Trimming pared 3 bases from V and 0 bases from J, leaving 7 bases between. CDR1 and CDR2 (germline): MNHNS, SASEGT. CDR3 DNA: TGTGCCAGCAGTGATCCGGGGAGCACAGATACGCAGTATTTT. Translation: CASSDPGSTDTQYF.

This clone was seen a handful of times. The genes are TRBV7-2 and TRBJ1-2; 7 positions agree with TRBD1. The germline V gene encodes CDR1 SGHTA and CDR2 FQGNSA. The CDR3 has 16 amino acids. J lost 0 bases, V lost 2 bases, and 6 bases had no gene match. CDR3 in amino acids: CASSLTGQTPNYGYTF. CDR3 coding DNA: TGTGCCAGCAGCTTAACGGGACAGACACCTAACTATGGCTACACCTTC.

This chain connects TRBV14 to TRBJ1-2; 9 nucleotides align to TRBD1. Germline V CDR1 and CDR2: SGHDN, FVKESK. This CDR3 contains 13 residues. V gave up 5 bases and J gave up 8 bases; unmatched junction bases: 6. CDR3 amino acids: CASSVRTGDGYTF. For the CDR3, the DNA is TGTGCCAGCAGCGTACGGACAGGGGACGGCTACACCTTC.

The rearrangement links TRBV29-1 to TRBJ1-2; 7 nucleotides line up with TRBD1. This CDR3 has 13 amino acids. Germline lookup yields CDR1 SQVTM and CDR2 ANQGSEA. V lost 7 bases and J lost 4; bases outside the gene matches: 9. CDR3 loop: CSARRDSPYGYTF. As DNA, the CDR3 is TGCAGCGCCCGCCGGGACAGCCCCTATGGCTACACCTTC.

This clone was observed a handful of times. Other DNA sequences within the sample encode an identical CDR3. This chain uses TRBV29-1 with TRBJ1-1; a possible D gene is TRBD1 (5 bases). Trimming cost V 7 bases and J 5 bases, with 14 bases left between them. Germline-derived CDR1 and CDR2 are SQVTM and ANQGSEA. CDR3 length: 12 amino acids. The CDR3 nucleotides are TGCAGCGCGGCCCCGGGGGGGACTGAAGCTTTCTTT. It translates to CSAAPGGTEAFF.

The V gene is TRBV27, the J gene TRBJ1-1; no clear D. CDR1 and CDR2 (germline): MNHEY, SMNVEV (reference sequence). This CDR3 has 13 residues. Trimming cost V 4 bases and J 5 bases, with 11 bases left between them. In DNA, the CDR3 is TGTGCCAGCAGTTCAACATCCATTACTGAAGCTTTCTTT. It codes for CASSSTSITEAFF.

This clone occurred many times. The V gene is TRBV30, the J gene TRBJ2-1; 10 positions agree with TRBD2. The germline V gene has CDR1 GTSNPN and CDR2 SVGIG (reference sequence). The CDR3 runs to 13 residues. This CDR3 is CARASGSGNEQFF. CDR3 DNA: TGTGCTCGGGCTAGCGGGAGTGGGAATGAGCAGTTCTTC.

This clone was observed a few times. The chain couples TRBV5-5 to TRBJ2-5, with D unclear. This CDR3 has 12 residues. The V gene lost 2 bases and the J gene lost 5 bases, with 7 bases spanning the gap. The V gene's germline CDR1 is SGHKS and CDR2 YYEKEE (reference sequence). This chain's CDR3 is CASSFLRETQYF. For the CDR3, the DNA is TGTGCCAGCAGCTTCCTCAGGGAGACCCAGTACTTC.

CDR3 bases: TGTGCCAGTAGAAAACTAGCGGGAGACGGTTACCAAGAGACCCAGTACTTC. This sequence encodes CASRKLAGDGYQETQYF. The chain employs TRBV19 and TRBJ2-5, with 11 bases matching TRBD2. This CDR3 spans 17 amino acids. CDR1 is LNHDA, CDR2 SQIVND, per germline (reference sequence). V shed 6 bases and J 0 bases; nucleotides not matched to a gene: 9.

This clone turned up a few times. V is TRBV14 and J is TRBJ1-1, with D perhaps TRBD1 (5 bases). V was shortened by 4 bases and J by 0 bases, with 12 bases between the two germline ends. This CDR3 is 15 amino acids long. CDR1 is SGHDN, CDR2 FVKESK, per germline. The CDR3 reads CASSLPGNMNTEAFF. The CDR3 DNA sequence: TGTGCCAGCAGCCTTCCAGGGAACATGAACACTGAAGCTTTCTTT.

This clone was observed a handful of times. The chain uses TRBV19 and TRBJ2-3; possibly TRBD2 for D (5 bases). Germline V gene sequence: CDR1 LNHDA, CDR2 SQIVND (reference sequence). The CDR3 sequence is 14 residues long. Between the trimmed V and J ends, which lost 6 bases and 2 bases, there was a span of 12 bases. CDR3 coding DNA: TGTGCCAGTAGGGACCCGGGGAACACAGATACGCAGTATTTT. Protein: CASRDPGNTDTQYF.